The T cell receptor beta chain described here comes from a study of tumor-infiltrating lymphocytes in oesophageal squamous cell carcinoma. The CDR3 consists of 15 residues. TCRdb re-called the PCR reads with MiXCR, one entry per CDR3 protein. The data contain more than 15,000 distinct CDR3 sequences, 35% to 45% of them singletons. This clonotype occurred many times. Given a much more abundant clone one base away, this may be a read error. The sequence derives from a female donor with esophageal squamous cell carcinoma. The specimen was normal esophageal tissue next to the tumor. This rearrangement joins TRBV12-3 or TRBV12-4 to TRBJ2-1, with D maybe TRBD2 (5 bases). Judging by the DNA end, TRBJ2-7 fits better; the J call may be wrong. The chain's CDR3 is CASSPFRSDYNEQYF. CDR3 bases: TGTGCCAGCAGCCCGTTTCGGAGCGACTACAATGAGCAGTACTTC.